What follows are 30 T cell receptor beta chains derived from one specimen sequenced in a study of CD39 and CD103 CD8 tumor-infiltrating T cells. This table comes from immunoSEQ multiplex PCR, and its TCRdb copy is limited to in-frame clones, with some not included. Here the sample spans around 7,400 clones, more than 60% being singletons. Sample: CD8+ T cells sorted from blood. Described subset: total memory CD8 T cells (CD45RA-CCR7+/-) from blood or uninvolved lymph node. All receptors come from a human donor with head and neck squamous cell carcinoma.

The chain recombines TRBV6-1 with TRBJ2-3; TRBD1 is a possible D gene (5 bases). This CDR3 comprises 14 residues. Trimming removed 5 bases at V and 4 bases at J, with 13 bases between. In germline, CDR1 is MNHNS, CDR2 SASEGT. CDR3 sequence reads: CASSRRQWADTQYF. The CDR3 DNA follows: TGTGCCAGCAGTCGAAGACAGTGGGCAGATACGCAGTATTTT.

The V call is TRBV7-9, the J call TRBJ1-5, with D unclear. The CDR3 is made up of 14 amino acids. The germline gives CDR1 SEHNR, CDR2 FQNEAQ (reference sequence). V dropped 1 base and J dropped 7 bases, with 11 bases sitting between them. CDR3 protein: CASSLEGYGQPQHF. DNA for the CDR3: TGTGCCAGCAGCTTAGAAGGGTACGGGCAGCCCCAGCATTTT.

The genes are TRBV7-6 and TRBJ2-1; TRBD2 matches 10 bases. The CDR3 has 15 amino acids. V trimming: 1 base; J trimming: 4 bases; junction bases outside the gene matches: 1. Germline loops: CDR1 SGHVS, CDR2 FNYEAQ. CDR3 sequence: CASSLGTSGYNEQFF. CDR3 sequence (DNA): TGTGCCAGCAGCTTAGGGACTAGCGGATACAATGAGCAGTTCTTC.

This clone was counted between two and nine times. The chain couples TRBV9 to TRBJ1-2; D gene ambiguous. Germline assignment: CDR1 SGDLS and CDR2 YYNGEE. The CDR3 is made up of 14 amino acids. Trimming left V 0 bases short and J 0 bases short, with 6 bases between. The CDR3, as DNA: TGTGCCAGCAGCGTAGGTTCTCCTAACTATGGCTACACCTTC. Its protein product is CASSVGSPNYGYTF.

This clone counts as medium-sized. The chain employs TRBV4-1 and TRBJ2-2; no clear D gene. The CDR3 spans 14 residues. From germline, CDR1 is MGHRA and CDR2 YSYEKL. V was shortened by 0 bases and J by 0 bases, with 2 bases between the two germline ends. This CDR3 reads CASSQDTNTGELFF. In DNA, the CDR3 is TGCGCCAGCAGCCAAGATACGAACACCGGGGAGCTGTTTTTT.

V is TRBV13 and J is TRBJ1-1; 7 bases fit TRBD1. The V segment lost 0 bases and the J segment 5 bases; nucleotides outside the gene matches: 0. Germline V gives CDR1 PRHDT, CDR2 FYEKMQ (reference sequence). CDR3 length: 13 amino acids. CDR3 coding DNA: TGTGCCAGCAGCTTAGGCAGGGGGACTGAAGCTTTCTTT. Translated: CASSLGRGTEAFF.

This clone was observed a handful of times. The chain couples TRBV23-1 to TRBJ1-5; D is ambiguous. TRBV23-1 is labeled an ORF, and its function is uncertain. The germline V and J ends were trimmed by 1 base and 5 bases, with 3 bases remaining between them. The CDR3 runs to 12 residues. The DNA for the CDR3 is TGCGCCAGCAGTCAATACGATCAGCCCCAGCATTTT. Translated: CASSQYDQPQHF.

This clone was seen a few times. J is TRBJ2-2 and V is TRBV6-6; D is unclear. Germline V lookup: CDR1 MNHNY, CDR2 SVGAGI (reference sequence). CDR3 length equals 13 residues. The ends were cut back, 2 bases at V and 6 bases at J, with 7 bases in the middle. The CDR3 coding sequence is TGTGCCAGCAGTTACGGGCTAGCCGGGGAGCTGTTTTTT. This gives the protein CASSYGLAGELFF.

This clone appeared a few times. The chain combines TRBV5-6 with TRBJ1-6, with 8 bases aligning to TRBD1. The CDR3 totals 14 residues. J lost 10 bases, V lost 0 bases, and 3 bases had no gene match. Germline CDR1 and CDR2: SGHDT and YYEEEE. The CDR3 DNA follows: TGTGCCAGCAGCTTGGGGACAGGGCTCTCACCCCTCCACTTT. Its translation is CASSLGTGLSPLHF. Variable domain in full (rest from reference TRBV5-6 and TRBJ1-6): DAGVTQSPTHLIKTRGQQVTLRCSPKSGHDTVSWYQQALGQGPQFIFQYYEEEERQRGNFPDRFSGHQFPNYSSELNVNALLLGDSALYLCASSLGTGLSPLHFGNGTRLTVT.

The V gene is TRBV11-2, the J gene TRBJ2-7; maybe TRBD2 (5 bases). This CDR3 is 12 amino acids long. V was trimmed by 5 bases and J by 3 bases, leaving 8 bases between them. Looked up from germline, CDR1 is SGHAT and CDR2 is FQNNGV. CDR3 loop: CASSSGSYEQYF. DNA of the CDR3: TGTGCCAGCAGCAGCGGCAGCTACGAGCAGTACTTC.

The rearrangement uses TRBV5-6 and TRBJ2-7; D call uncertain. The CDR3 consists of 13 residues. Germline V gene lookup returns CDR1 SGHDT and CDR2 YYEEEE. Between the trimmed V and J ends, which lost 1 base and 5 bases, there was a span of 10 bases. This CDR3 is CASSLLVSNEQYF. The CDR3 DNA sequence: TGTGCCAGCAGCTTGTTGGTGAGTAACGAGCAGTACTTC.

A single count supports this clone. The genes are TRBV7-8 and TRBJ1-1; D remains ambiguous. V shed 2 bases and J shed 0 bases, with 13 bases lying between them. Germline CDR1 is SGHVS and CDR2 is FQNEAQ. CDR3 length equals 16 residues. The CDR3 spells CASSLSGLEVNTEAFF. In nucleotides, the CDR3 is TGTGCCAGCAGCTTATCAGGCCTAGAAGTGAACACTGAAGCTTTCTTT.

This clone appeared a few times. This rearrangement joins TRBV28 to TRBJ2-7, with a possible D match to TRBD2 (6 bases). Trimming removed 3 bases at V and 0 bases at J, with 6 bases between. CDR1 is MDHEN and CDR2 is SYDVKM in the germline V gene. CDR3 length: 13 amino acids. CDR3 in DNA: TGTGCCAGCAGTTTCGGGAGCTCCTACGAGCAGTACTTC. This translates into CASSFGSSYEQYF.

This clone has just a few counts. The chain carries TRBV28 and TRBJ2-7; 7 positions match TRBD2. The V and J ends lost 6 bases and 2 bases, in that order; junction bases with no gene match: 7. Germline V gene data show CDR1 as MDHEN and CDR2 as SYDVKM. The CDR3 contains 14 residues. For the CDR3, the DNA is TGTGCCAGCAGCCGGAGGGGAGGGACCTACGAGCAGTACTTC. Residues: CASSRRGGTYEQYF.

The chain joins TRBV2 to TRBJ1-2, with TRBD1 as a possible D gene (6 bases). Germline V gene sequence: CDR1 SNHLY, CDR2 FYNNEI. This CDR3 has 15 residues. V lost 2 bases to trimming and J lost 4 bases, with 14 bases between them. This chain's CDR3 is CASSETGFSIYGYTF. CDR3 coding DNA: TGTGCCAGCAGTGAAACAGGGTTTTCAATCTATGGCTACACCTTC.

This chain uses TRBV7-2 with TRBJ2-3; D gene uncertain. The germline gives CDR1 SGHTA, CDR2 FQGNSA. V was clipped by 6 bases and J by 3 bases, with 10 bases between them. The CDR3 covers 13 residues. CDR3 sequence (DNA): TGTGCCAGCAGACCAGAGTCGACAGATACGCAGTATTTT. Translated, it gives CASRPESTDTQYF.

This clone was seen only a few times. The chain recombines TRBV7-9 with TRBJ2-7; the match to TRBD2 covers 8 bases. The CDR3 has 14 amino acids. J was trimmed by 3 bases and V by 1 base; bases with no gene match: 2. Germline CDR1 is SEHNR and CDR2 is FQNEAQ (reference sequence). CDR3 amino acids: CASSLEREGYEQYF. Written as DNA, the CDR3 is TGTGCCAGCAGCTTAGAACGGGAGGGCTACGAGCAGTACTTC.

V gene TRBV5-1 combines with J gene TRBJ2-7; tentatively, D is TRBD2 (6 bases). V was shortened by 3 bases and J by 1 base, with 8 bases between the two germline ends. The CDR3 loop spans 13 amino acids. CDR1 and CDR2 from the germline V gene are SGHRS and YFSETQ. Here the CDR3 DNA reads TGCGCCAGCAGCTGGGGACTTTCCTACGAGCAGTACTTC. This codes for CASSWGLSYEQYF.

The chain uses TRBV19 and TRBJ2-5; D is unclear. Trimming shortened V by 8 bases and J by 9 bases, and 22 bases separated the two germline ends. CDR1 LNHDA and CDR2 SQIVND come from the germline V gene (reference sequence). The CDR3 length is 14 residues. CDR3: CASGPRHTLEAQYF. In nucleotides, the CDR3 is TGTGCCAGTGGTCCCCGGCACACTCTTGAGGCCCAGTACTTC. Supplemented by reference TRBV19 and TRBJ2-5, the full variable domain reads DGGITQSPKYLFRKEGQNVTLSCEQNLNHDAMYWYRQDPGQGLRLIYYSQIVNDFQKGDIAEGYSVSREKKESFPLTVTSAQKNPTAFYLCASGPRHTLEAQYFGPGTRLLVL.

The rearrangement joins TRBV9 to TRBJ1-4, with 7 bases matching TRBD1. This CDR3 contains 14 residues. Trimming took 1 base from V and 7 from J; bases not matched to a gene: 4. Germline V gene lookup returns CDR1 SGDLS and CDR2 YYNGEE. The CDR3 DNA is TGTGCCAGCAGCGTACAGGGGGTATCTGAAAAACTGTTTTTT. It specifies CASSVQGVSEKLFF.

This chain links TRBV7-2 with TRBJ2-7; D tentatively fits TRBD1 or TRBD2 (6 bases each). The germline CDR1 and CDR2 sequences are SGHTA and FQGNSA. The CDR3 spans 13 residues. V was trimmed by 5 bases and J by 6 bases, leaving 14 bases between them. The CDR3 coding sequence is TGTGCCAGCAGCCCGGGGGCTCCTAGCGAGCAGTACTTC. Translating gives CASSPGAPSEQYF.

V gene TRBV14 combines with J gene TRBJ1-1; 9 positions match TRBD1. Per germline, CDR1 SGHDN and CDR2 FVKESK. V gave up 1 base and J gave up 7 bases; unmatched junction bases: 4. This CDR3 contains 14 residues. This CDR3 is CASSQVGQGLEAFF. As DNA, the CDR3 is TGTGCCAGCAGCCAAGTGGGACAGGGACTTGAAGCTTTCTTT.

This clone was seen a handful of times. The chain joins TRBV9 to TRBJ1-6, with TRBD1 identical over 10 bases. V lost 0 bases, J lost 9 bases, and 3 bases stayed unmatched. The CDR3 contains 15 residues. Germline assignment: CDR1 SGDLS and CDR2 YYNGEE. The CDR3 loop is CASSVAGTGASPLHF. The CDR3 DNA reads TGTGCCAGCAGCGTAGCAGGGACAGGGGCTTCACCCCTCCACTTT. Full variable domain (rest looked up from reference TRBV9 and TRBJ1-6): DSGVTQTPKHLITATGQRVTLRCSPRSGDLSVYWYQQSLDQGLQFLIQYYNGEERAKGNILERFSAQQFPDLHSELNLSSLELGDSALYFCASSVAGTGASPLHFGNGTRLTVT.

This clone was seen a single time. The CDR3: CAWSGLAEYNEQFF. The CDR3 coding sequence is TGTGCCTGGAGTGGGCTAGCGGAGTACAATGAGCAGTTCTTC. The V call is TRBV30, the J call TRBJ2-1, with 7 bases that match TRBD2. The CDR3 contains 14 residues. The germline gives CDR1 GTSNPN, CDR2 SVGIG (reference sequence). Trimming took 1 base from V and 4 from J; bases not matched to a gene: 4.

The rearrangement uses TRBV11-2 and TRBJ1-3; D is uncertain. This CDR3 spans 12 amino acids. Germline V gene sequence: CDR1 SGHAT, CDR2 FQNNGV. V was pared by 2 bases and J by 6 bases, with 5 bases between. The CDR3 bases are TGTGCCAGCAGCTTAACGGCAAACACCATATATTTT. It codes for CASSLTANTIYF.

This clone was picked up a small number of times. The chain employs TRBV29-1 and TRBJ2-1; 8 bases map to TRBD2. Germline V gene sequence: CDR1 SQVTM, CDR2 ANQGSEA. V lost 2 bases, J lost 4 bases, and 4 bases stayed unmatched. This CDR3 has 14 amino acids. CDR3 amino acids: CSVETSGYYNEQFF. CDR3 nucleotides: TGCAGCGTTGAAACTAGCGGCTATTACAATGAGCAGTTCTTC.

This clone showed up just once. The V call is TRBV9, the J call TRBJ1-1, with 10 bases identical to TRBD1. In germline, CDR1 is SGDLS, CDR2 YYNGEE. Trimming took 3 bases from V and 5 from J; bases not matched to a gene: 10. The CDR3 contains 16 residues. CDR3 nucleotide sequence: TGTGCCAGCAGCGAGGGAGGGACAGGGGAGTTTACTGAAGCTTTCTTT. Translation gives CASSEGGTGEFTEAFF.

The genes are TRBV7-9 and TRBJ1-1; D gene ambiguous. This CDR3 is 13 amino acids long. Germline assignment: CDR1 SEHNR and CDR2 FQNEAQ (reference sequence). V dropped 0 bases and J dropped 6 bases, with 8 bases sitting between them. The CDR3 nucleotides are TGTGCCAGCAGCTTAGCGCCGGGTTCTGAAGCTTTCTTT. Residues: CASSLAPGSEAFF. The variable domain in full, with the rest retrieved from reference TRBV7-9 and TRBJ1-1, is DTGVSQNPRHKITKRGQNVTFRCDPISEHNRLYWYRQTLGQGPEFLTYFQNEAQLEKSRLLSDRFSAERPKGSFSTLEIQRTEQGDSAMYLCASSLAPGSEAFFGQGTRLTVV.

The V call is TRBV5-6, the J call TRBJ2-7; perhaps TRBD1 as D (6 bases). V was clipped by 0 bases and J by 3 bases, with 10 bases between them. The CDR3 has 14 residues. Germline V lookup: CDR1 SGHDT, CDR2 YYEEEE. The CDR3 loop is CASSLGQGFYEQYF. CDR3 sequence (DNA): TGTGCCAGCAGCTTGGGGCAGGGGTTCTACGAGCAGTACTTC. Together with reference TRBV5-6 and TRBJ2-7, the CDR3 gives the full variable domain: DAGVTQSPTHLIKTRGQQVTLRCSPKSGHDTVSWYQQALGQGPQFIFQYYEEEERQRGNFPDRFSGHQFPNYSSELNVNALLLGDSALYLCASSLGQGFYEQYFGPGTRLTVT.

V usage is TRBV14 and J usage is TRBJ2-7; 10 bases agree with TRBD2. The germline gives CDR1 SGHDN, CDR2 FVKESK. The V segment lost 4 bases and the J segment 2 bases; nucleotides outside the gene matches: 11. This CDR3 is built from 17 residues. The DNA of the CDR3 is TGTGCCAGCAGCCTAACCTCCGGGACTAGCGTGGCCTACGAGCAGTACTTC. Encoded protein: CASSLTSGTSVAYEQYF.